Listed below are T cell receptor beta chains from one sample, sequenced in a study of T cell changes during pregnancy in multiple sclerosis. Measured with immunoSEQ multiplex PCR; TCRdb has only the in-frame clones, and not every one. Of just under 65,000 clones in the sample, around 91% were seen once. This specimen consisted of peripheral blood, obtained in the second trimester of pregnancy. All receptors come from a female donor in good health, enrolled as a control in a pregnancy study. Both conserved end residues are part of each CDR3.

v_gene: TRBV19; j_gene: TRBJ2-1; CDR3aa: CASRDLATEQFF
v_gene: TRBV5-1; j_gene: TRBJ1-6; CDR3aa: CASSFLPRQLVNSPLHF
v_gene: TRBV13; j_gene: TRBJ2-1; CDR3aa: CASSLGWRGGNNEQFF
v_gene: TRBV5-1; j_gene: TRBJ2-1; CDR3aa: CASSLSAAGDGEQFF
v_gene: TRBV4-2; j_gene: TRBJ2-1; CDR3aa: CASSQDLGLTIYNEQFF
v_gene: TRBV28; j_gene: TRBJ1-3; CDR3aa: CASIPGGPGNTIYF
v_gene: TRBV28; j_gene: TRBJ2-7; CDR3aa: CASSATGESSYEQYF
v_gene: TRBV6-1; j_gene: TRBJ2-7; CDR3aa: CASSQWGGSYEQYF
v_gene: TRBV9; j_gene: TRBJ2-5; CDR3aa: CASSETSGGAETQYF
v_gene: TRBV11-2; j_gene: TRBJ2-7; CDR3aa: CASSLASGPSYEQYF
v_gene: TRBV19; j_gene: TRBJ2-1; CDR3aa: CASKGQVYNEQFF
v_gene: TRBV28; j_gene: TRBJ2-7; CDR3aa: CASSLRGQRSLTEYF
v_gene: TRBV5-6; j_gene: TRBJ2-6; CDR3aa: CASSLGGTGGSNVLTF
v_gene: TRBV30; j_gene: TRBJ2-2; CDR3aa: CAWSERLKSGELFF
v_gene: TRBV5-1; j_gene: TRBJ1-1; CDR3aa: CASSLGRRVTTEAFF
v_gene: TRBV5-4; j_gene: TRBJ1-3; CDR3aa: CASSDRGSGNTIYF
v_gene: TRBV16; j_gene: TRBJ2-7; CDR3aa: CASSRGTVSGEQYF
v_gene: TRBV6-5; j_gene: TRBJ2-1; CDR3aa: CASRPGTSPYNEQFF
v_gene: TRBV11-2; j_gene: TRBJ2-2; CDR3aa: CASTKGQGGNGELFF
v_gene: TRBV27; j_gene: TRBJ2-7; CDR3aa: CASSRSGRGPQYF
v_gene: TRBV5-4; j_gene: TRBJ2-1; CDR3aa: CASSRVPSSYNEQFF
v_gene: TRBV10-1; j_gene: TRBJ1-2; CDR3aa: CASSESRGQPNYGYTF
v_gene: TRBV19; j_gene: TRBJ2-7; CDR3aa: CASSTPGLGYEQYF
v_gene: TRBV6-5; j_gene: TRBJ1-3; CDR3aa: CASSYGPARGGNTIYF
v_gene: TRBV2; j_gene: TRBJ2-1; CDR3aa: CASSHRLAGARSSYNEQFF
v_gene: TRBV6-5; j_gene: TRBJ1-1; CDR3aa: CASRSLQGKFTEAFF
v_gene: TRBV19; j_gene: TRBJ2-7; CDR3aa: CASSITGGPYEQYF
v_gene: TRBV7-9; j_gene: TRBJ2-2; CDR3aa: CASSRSPTGPGVAGELFF
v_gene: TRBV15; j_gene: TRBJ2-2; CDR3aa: CATSRARTTSGELFF
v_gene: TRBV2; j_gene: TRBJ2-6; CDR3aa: CASSGYGAGANVLTF
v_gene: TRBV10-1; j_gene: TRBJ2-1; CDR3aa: CASSETSGGYNEQFF
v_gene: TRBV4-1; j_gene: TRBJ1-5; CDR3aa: CASSPGPGRNQPQHF
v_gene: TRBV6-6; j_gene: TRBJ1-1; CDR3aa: CASSRTQLNTEAFF
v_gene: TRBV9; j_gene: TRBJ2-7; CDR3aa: CASSNGGWPYF
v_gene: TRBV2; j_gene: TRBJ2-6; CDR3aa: CASSSQTGYSGANVLTF